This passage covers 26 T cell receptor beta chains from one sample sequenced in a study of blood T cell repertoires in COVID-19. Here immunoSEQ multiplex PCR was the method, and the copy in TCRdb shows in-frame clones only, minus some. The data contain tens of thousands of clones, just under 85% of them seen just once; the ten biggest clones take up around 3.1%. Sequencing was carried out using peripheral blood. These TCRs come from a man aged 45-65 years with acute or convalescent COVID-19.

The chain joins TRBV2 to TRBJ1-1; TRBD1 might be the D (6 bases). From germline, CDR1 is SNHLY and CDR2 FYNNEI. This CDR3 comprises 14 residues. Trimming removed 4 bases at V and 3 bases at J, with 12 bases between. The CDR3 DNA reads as TGTGCCAGCAGTGGGCAGGGGCGGGACACTGAAGCTTTCTTT. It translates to CASSGQGRDTEAFF.

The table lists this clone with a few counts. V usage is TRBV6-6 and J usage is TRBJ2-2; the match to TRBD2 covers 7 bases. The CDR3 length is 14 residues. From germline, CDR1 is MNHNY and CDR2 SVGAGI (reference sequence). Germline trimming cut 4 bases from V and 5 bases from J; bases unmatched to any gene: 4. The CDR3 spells CASSLGGGTGELFF. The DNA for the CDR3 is TGTGCCAGCAGTTTGGGGGGGGGAACCGGGGAGCTGTTTTTT.

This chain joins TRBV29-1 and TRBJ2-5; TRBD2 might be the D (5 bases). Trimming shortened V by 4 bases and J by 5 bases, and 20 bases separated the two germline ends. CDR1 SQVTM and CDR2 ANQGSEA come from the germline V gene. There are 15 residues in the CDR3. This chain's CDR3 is CSVGSIPGREETQYF. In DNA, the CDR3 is TGCAGCGTTGGGTCTATACCGGGTAGGGAGGAGACCCAGTACTTC.

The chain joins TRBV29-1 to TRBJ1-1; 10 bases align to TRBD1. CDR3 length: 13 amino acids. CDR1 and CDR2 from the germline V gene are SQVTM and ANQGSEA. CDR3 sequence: CRAHGTGDTEAFF. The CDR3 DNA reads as TGCAGAGCCCATGGGACAGGGGACACTGAAGCTTTCTTT.

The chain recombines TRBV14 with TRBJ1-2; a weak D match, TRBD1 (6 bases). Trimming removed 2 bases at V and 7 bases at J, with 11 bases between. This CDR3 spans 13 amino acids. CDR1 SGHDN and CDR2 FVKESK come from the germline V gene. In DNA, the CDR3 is TGTGCCAGCAGCCAAACAGGGTCGGGTGGCTACACCTTC. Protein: CASSQTGSGGYTF.

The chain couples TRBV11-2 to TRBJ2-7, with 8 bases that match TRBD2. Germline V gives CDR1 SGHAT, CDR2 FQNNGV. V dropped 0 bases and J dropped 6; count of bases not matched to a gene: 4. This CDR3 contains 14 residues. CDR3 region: CASSLEGLGSEQYF. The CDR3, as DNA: TGTGCCAGCAGCTTAGAGGGACTAGGTTCCGAGCAGTACTTC. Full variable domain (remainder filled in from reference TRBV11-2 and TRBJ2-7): EAGVAQSPRYKIIEKRQSVAFWCNPISGHATLYWYQQILGQGPKLLIQFQNNGVVDDSQLPKDRFSAERLKGVDSTLKIQPAKLEDSAVYLCASSLEGLGSEQYFGPGTRLTVT.

The CDR3 loop reads CASSYSEDRRTEAFF. The DNA of the CDR3 is TGCGCCAGCAGCTATTCTGAGGACAGGAGGACTGAAGCTTTCTTT. The chain combines TRBV5-1 with TRBJ1-1, with TRBD1 matching 7 bases. Germline V gene lookup returns CDR1 SGHRS and CDR2 YFSETQ. V lost 3 bases to trimming and J lost 5 bases; unmatched junction nucleotides: 10. The CDR3 contains 15 residues. The whole variable domain, remainder taken from reference TRBV5-1 and TRBJ1-1, is KAGVTQTPRYLIKTRGQQVTLSCSPISGHRSVSWYQQTPGQGLQFLFEYFSETQRNKGNFPGRFSGRQFSNSRSEMNVSTLELGDSALYLCASSYSEDRRTEAFFGQGTRLTVV.

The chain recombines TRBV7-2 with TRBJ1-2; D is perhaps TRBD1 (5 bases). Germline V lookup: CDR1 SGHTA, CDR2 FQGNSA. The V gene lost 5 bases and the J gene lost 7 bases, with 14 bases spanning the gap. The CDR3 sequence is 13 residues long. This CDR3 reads CASSLAGDFGYTF. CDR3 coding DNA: TGTGCCAGCAGCCTGGCGGGGGACTTTGGCTACACCTTC.

CDR3 sequence: CASSLNGETQYF. CDR3 DNA sequence: TGTGCCAGCAGCTTAAACGGAGAGACCCAGTACTTC. This chain joins TRBV7-6 and TRBJ2-5; no firm D call. Germline V gives CDR1 SGHVS, CDR2 FNYEAQ. The CDR3 extends over 12 amino acids. V lost 2 bases, J lost 4 bases, and 5 bases lay in between. Complete variable domain (other parts from reference TRBV7-6 and TRBJ2-5): GAGVSQSPRYKVTKRGQDVALRCDPISGHVSLYWYRQALGQGPEFLTYFNYEAQQDKSGLPNDRFSAERPEGSISTLTIQRTEQRDSAMYRCASSLNGETQYFGPGTRLLVL.

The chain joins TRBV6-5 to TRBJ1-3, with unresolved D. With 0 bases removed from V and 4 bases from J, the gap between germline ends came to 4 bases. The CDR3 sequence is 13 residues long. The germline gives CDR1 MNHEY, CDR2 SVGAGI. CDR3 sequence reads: CASSYSSGNTIYF. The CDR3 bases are TGTGCCAGCAGTTACTCTAGCGGAAACACCATATATTTT.

This chain's CDR3 is CASKRQGATHGYTF. CDR3 nucleotides: TGTGCCAGTAAGAGACAGGGGGCGACGCATGGCTACACCTTC. The chain combines TRBV19 with TRBJ1-2, with 10 bases fitting TRBD1. The CDR3 has 14 residues. From germline, CDR1 is LNHDA and CDR2 SQIVND (reference sequence). V shed 7 bases, J shed 6 bases, and the junction held 8 bases outside the gene matches.

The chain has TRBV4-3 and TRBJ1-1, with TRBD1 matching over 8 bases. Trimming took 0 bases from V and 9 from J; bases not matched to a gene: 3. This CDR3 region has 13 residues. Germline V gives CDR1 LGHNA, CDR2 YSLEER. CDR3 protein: CASSQDRQGKAFF. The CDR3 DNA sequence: TGCGCCAGCAGCCAAGATCGACAGGGGAAAGCTTTCTTT.

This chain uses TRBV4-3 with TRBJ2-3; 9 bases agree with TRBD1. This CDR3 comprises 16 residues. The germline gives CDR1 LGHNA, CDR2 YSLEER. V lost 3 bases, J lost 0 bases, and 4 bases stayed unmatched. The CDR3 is CASSQNRGLSTDTQYF. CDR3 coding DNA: TGCGCCAGCAGCCAGAACAGGGGGCTGAGCACAGATACGCAGTATTTT.

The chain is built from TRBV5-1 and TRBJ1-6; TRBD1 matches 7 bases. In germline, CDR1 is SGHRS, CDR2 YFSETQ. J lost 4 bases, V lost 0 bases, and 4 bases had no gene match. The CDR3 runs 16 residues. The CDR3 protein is CASSLDRGGYNSPLHF. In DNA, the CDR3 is TGCGCCAGCAGCTTGGACAGGGGCGGTTATAATTCACCCCTCCACTTT. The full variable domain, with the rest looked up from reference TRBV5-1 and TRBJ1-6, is KAGVTQTPRYLIKTRGQQVTLSCSPISGHRSVSWYQQTPGQGLQFLFEYFSETQRNKGNFPGRFSGRQFSNSRSEMNVSTLELGDSALYLCASSLDRGGYNSPLHFGNGTRLTVT.

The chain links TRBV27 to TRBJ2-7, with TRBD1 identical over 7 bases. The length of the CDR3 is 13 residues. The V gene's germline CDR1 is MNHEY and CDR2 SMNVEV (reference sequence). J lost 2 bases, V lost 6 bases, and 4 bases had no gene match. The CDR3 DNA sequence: TGTGCCAGCAGCAGGGGGTCCACCTACGAGCAGTACTTC. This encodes CASSRGSTYEQYF.

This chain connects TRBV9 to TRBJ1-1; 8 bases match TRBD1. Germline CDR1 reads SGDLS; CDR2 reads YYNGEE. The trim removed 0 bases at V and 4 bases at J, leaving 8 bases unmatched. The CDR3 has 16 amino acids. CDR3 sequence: CASSVGAQGAGTEAFF. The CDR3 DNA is TGTGCCAGCAGCGTAGGGGCCCAGGGGGCTGGCACTGAAGCTTTCTTT. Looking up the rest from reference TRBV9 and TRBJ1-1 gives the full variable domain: DSGVTQTPKHLITATGQRVTLRCSPRSGDLSVYWYQQSLDQGLQFLIQYYNGEERAKGNILERFSAQQFPDLHSELNLSSLELGDSALYFCASSVGAQGAGTEAFFGQGTRLTVV.

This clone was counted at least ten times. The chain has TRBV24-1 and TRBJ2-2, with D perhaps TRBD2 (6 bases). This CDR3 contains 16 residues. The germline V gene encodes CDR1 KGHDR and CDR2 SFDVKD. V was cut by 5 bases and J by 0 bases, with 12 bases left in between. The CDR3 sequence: CATSVTGDPNTGELFF. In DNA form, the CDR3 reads TGTGCCACCAGTGTTACGGGGGACCCGAACACCGGGGAGCTGTTTTTT.

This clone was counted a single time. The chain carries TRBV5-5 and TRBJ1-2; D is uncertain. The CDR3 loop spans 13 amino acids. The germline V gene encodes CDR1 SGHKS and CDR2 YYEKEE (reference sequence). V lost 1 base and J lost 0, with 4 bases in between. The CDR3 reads CASSLTANYGYTF. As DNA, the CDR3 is TGTGCCAGCAGCTTGACAGCTAACTATGGCTACACCTTC.

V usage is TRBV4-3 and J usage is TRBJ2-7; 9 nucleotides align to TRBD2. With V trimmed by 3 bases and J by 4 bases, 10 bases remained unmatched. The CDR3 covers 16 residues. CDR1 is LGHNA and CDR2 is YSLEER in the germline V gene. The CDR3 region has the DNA TGCGCCAGCAGCCAGCAATTAGCGGGAGTTATTTACGAGCAGTACTTC. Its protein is CASSQQLAGVIYEQYF.

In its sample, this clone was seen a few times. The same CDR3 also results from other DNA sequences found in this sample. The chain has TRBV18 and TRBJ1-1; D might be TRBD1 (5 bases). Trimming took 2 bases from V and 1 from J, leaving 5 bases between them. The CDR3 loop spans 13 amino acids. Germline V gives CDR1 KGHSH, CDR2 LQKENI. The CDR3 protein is CASSPGQNTEAFF. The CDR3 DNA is TGTGCCAGCTCACCAGGACAGAACACTGAAGCTTTCTTT.

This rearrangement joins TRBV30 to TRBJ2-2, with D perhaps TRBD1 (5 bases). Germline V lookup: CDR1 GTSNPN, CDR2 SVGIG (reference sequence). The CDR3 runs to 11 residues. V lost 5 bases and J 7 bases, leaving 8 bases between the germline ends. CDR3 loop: CAWGRGGELFF. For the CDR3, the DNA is TGTGCCTGGGGAAGGGGCGGGGAGCTGTTTTTT.

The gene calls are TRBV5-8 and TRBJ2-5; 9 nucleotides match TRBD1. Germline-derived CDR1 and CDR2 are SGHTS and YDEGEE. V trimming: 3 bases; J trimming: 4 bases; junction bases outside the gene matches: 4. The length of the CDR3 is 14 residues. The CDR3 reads CASSSGTGPETQYF. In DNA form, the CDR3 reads TGTGCCAGCAGCTCCGGGACAGGGCCAGAGACCCAGTACTTC.

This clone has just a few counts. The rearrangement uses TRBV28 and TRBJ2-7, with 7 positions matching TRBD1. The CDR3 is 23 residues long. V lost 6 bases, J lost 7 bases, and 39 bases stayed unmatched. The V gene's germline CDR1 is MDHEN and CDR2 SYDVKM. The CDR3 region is CASSRGQEVLQFRGLPDIGEQYF. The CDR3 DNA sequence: TGTGCCAGCAGCAGAGGACAGGAAGTACTCCAGTTCCGAGGTCTTCCAGATATTGGGGAGCAGTACTTC.

Written as DNA, the CDR3 is TGTGCCAGCAGGCCGGGACTCTATGAAAAACTGTTTTTT. This codes for CASRPGLYEKLFF. The rearrangement links TRBV7-9 to TRBJ1-4; D perhaps matches TRBD1 (5 bases). The CDR3 runs 13 residues. The V gene's germline CDR1 is SEHNR and CDR2 FQNEAQ (reference sequence). Trimming stripped 6 bases from V and 6 bases from J, with 11 bases between.

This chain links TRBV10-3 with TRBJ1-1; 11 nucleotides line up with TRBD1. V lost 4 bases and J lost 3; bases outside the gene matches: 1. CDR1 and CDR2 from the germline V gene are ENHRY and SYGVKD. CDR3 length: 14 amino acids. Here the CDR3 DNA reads TGTGCCATCAGTGCGGGACAGGGGGACACTGAAGCTTTCTTT. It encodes CAISAGQGDTEAFF.

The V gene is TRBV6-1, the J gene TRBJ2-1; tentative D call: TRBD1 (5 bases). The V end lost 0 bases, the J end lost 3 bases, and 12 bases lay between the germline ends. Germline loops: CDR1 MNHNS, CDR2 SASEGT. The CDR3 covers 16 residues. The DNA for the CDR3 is TGTGCCAGCAGTGAAGCACCTGGGGCGATCTACAATGAGCAGTTCTTC. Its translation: CASSEAPGAIYNEQFF.